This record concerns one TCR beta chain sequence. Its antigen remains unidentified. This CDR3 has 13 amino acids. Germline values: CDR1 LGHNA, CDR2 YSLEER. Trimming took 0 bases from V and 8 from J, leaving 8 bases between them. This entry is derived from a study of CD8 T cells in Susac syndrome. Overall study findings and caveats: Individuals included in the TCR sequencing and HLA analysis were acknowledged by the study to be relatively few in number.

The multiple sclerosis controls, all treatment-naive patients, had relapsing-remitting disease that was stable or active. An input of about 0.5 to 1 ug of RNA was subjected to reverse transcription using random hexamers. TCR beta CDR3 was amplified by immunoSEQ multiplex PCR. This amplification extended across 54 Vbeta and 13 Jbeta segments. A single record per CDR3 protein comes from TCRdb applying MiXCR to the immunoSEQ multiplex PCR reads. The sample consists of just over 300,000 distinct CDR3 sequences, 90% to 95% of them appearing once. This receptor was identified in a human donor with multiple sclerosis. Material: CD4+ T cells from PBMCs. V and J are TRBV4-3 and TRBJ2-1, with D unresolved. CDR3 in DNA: TGCGCCAGCAGCCAAGAAGTGATGGATGAGCAGTTCTTC. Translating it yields CASSQEVMDEQFF.